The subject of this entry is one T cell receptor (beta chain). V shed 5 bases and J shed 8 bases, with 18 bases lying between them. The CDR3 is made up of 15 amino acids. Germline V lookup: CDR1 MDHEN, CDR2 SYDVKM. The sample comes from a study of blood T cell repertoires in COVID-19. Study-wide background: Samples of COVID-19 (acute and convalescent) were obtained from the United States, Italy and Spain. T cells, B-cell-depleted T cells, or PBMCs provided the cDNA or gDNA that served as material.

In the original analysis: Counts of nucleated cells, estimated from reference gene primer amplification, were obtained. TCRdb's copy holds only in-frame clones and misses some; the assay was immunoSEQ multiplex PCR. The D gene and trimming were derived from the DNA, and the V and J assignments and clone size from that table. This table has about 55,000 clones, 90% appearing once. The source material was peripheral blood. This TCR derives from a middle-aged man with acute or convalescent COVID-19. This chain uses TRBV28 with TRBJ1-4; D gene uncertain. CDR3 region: CASSHLVVLREKLFF. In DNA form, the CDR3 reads TGTGCCAGCAGTCACCTCGTGGTCCTACGGGAAAAACTGTTTTTT. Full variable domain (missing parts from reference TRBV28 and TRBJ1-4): DVKVTQSSRYLVKRTGEKVFLECVQDMDHENMFWYRQDPGLGLRLIYFSYDVKMKEKGDIPEGYSVSREKKERFSLILESASTNQTSMYLCASSHLVVLREKLFFGSGTQLSVL.